Here is one T cell receptor beta chain with its context. The sample comes from a study of shared clonotypes between healthy human individuals. The CDR3 totals 15 residues. CDR1 MGHDK and CDR2 SYGVNS come from the germline V gene. V was clipped by 4 bases and J by 0 bases, with 11 bases between them. Profiled with immunoSEQ multiplex PCR; TCRdb holds only in-frame clones, not every one. This sample has about 2.4 million clones; around nine tenths occur once, and the top ten carry roughly 0.14%. The clonotype comes from a man younger than 35 in good health. The rearrangement uses TRBV25-1 and TRBJ2-3, with D unresolved. Source material: naive CD4+ T cells sorted from blood. As to subset: CD45RA+ positively selected. The CDR3 DNA follows: TGTGCCAGCAGTGGACCTCTGGGGAGCACAGATACGCAGTATTTT. Protein: CASSGPLGSTDTQYF. Looking up the rest from reference TRBV25-1 and TRBJ2-3 gives the full variable domain: EADIYQTPRYLVIGTGKKITLECSQTMGHDKMYWYQQDPGMELHLIHYSYGVNSTEKGDLSSESTVSRIRTEHFPLTLESARPSHTSQYLCASSGPLGSTDTQYFGPGTRLTVL.